This T cell receptor (beta chain) was retrieved from a study of T-cell reconstitution after alpha-beta-depleted transplantation in children. Using unique molecular identifiers, the investigators prepared the TCRbeta library. In TCRdb, the PCR reads were re-called with MiXCR into one record per CDR3 protein. This table has hundreds of thousands of distinct CDR3 sequences, 15% to 20% appearing once. With 5 bases removed from V and 8 bases from J, the gap between germline ends came to 7 bases. This CDR3 comprises 11 residues. Points from the study as a whole: About two months after transplant, alpha-beta T cells reportedly came from several hundred expanded graft clones.

This clonotype appeared a few times. Its antigen is unknown. The starting material was PBMCs, mostly from graft donor cells, obtained 360 days after TCRalphabeta/CD19-depleted stem cell transplant. The chain recombines TRBV12-3 or TRBV12-4 with TRBJ1-3; D is unresolved. This TCR came from a boy younger than two who had a stem cell transplant for Wiskott-Aldrich syndrome, so the T cells may come from the graft donor. CDR3 sequence: CASSPSDTIYF. The CDR3 coding sequence is TGTGCCAGCAGTCCCTCGGACACCATATATTTT.